The source of this T cell receptor beta chain is a study of cytomegalovirus exposure and HLA in healthy donors. Study outcomes and limitations: In vitro checks showed that a few CMV-associated chains really do target CMV antigens. Cytomegalovirus association was listed for about 160 TCR beta chains.

As regards this clone: The antigen remains unidentified.

Assay: immunoSEQ multiplex PCR; the TCRdb copy retains only in-frame clones and omits some. The top ten clones hold over 6% of a sample with over 100,000 clones, around 89% of them seen once. CDR3 length: 13 residues. J lost 8 bases, V lost 3 bases, and 6 bases had no gene match. Germline V CDR1 and CDR2: MNHNS, SASEGT. The V gene is TRBV6-1, the J gene TRBJ1-2, with 7 nucleotides matching TRBD1. This TCR was sampled from a woman in her late teens or twenties in good health and CMV-seropositive. Sequencing used PBMCs. The CDR3 region is CASSDGQAGGYTF. CDR3 nucleotide sequence: TGTGCCAGCAGTGACGGACAGGCGGGGGGCTACACCTTC.